This T cell receptor beta chain was observed in a study of blood T cells in healthy people across ages. This clonotype came up a few times. V lost 1 base and J lost 4; bases outside the gene matches: 4. CDR1 is DFQATT, CDR2 SNEGSKA, per germline (reference sequence). The CDR3 covers 14 residues. Primed by a sample-barcoded 5' primer and a J-beta primer mix, a second PCR proceeded for roughly 6 to 12 cycles. One entry per CDR3 protein results from TCRdb running MiXCR on the 5' RACE reads. The data hold about 1.8 million distinct CDR3 sequences, with about 50% observed a single time. The sequence came from a woman in her thirties or forties in good health. The sequenced sample was blood. The V gene is TRBV20-1, the J gene TRBJ2-5; 9 bases are a match to TRBD2. CDR3 sequence: CSARVGGGAETQYF. In nucleotides, the CDR3 is TGCAGTGCTAGAGTGGGCGGGGGGGCAGAGACCCAGTACTTC.